This passage covers 16 T cell receptor beta chains from one sample sequenced in a study of immune evolution from preneoplasia to lung adenocarcinoma (dated by TCRdb to the early 2020s). The protocol used for the library was the immunoSEQ multiplex PCR assay. TCRdb provides this immuneACCESS table in a form limited to in-frame rearrangements. Some clones are lacking; in checked studies, under half of them reflect an unresolved V gene, and why the rest are absent is not known. Across this sample there are some 6,100 clones, with 84% seen only once. The top ten clones comprise approximately 2.8% of the sample. Sequencing was done on a sample of FFPE lung adenocarcinoma in situ tissue. The sample's cell subset or site label, in plain terms: preinvasive adenocarcinoma in situ (AIS). All receptors come from a donor aged 70 or older with lung adenocarcinoma.

V gene TRBV7-2 combines with J gene TRBJ2-2, with D possibly matching TRBD2 (6 bases). The CDR3 sequence is 15 residues long. V was pared by 4 bases and J by 0 bases, with 9 bases between. Per the germline V gene, CDR1 is SGHTA and CDR2 is FQGNSA. CDR3 loop: CASSSRGTNTGELFF. The CDR3 bases are TGTGCCAGCAGCTCCCGGGGGACGAACACCGGGGAGCTGTTTTTT.

The rearrangement joins TRBV19 to TRBJ1-5, with TRBD1 identical over 7 bases. The CDR3 sequence is 14 residues long. Germline CDR1 LNHDA, CDR2 SQIVND (reference sequence). V gave up 5 bases and J gave up 4 bases; unmatched junction bases: 5. CDR3 sequence reads: CASSGQGGNQPQHF. CDR3 DNA: TGTGCCAGTAGTGGGCAGGGGGGGAATCAGCCCCAGCATTTT.

This chain links TRBV5-5 with TRBJ1-4; no clear D. Germline V gene data show CDR1 as SGHKS and CDR2 as YYEKEE (reference sequence). V lost 4 bases and J lost 0, with 13 bases in between. This CDR3 contains 16 residues. CDR3 coding DNA: TGTGCCAGCAGCCAAGACTGGATTGCAACTAATGAAAAACTGTTTTTT. It specifies CASSQDWIATNEKLFF. Together with reference TRBV5-5 and TRBJ1-4, the CDR3 gives the full variable domain: DAGVTQSPTHLIKTRGQQVTLRCSPISGHKSVSWYQQVLGQGPQFIFQYYEKEERGRGNFPDRFSARQFPNYSSELNVNALLLGDSALYLCASSQDWIATNEKLFFGSGTQLSVL.

This chain uses TRBV5-1 with TRBJ2-3; 11 nucleotides agree with TRBD2. The germline CDR1 and CDR2 sequences are SGHRS and YFSETQ. The CDR3 is 17 amino acids. J lost 5 bases, V lost 6 bases, and 14 bases had no gene match. The CDR3 spells CASKTVTGTSGLDTQYF. Written as DNA, the CDR3 is TGCGCCAGCAAAACCGTAACCGGGACTAGCGGCTTAGATACGCAGTATTTT.

J is TRBJ2-1 and V is TRBV21-1; the listed D gene, TRBD1, was not tested against the DNA. TRBV21-1 is shown as a pseudogene. CDR3 length equals 16 residues. CDR3 DNA sequence: TGTGCCAGCAGCAAAGTCGCAGAAAGCTCCTACAATGAGCAGTTCTTC. Translated: CASSKVAESSYNEQFF.

V and J are TRBV9 and TRBJ2-2; the match to TRBD1 covers 8 bases. Losses at the gene ends were 4 bases for V and 6 bases for J; bases not matched to a gene: 11. Per germline, CDR1 SGDLS and CDR2 YYNGEE. The CDR3 extends over 16 amino acids. For the CDR3, the DNA is TGTGCCAGCAGCCCAAGGACAGGGAGCAACGCCGGGGAGCTGTTTTTT. It is translated as CASSPRTGSNAGELFF.

The chain has TRBV5-1 and TRBJ1-4; possible D gene TRBD1, 6 bases. The CDR3 length is 15 residues. Germline assignment: CDR1 SGHRS and CDR2 YFSETQ. Trimming stripped 0 bases from V and 2 bases from J, with 8 bases between. In nucleotides, the CDR3 is TGCGCCAGCAGCTTGGACAGGGCGACTAATGAAAAACTGTTTTTT. Protein: CASSLDRATNEKLFF.

This sequence joins TRBV30 and TRBJ2-3; no reliable D call. The V gene's germline CDR1 is GTSNPN and CDR2 SVGIG (reference sequence). Trimming shortened V by 5 bases and J by 6 bases, and 6 bases separated the two germline ends. This CDR3 comprises 10 residues. The CDR3 DNA reads as TGTGCCTGGGGGCTGGATACGCAGTATTTT. This sequence encodes CAWGLDTQYF.

This chain uses TRBV6-1 with TRBJ2-7; a weak D match, TRBD1 (6 bases). CDR3 length equals 16 residues. Germline V gene sequence: CDR1 MNHNS, CDR2 SASEGT. Trimming shortened V by 3 bases and J by 3 bases, and 18 bases separated the two germline ends. The CDR3 DNA sequence: TGTGCCAGCAGTGACAGGGGTCCCTATTCAGGCTACGAGCAGTACTTC. It encodes CASSDRGPYSGYEQYF.

The rearrangement joins TRBV7-9 to TRBJ1-1; TRBD1 agrees at 8 bases. CDR1 is SEHNR, CDR2 FQNEAQ, per germline (reference sequence). The CDR3 has 15 amino acids. Trimming took 1 base from V and 4 from J; bases not matched to a gene: 5. For the CDR3, the DNA is TGTGCCAGCAGCTTAGTAGGACAGGGCGGCACTGAAGCTTTCTTT. Residues: CASSLVGQGGTEAFF.

The J gene is TRBJ2-2, the V gene TRBV29-1; 8 bases match TRBD1. There are 15 residues in the CDR3. The V segment lost 6 bases and the J segment 1 base; nucleotides outside the gene matches: 7. Germline assignment: CDR1 SQVTM and CDR2 ANQGSEA. The CDR3 is CSVLDRGRNTGELFF. In nucleotides, the CDR3 is TGCAGCGTCTTAGACAGGGGAAGGAACACCGGGGAGCTGTTTTTT.

V is TRBV7-9 and J is TRBJ2-2, with 7 bases that match TRBD1. The germline V gene encodes CDR1 SEHNR and CDR2 FQNEAQ (reference sequence). Germline trimming cut 4 bases from V and 5 bases from J; bases unmatched to any gene: 16. The CDR3 is 18 residues long. The CDR3 nucleotides are TGTGCCAGCAGCTCCCCCAGGGCCCAGGGGGTCCGGACCGGGGAGCTGTTTTTT. This encodes CASSSPRAQGVRTGELFF.

The V gene is TRBV11-2, the J gene TRBJ1-3; D ambiguous. Trimming pared 1 base from V and 0 bases from J, leaving 10 bases between. The CDR3 runs to 16 residues. Germline CDR1 SGHAT, CDR2 FQNNGV. Here the CDR3 reads CASSLVAGISGNTIYF. The CDR3 bases are TGTGCCAGCAGCTTAGTGGCGGGGATCTCTGGAAACACCATATATTTT.

The chain links TRBV7-2 to TRBJ1-5; TRBD1 matches at 7 bases. Germline V gene data show CDR1 as SGHTA and CDR2 as FQGNSA. CDR3 length: 16 amino acids. V lost 4 bases to trimming and J lost 2 bases; unmatched junction nucleotides: 8. CDR3 amino acids: CASSYSGGSGNQPQHF. CDR3 sequence (DNA): TGTGCCAGCAGCTACTCAGGGGGGAGCGGCAATCAGCCCCAGCATTTT.

The chain carries TRBV29-1 and TRBJ2-3; unclear D gene. Germline CDR1 reads SQVTM; CDR2 reads ANQGSEA. CDR3 size: 13 residues. The CDR3 protein is CTCMASDMGTQYF. The CDR3 DNA reads as TGCACTTGTATGGCGAGTGACATGGGTACGCAGTATTTT.

This CDR3 is CACRGEYNSPLHF. The CDR3 DNA sequence: TGTGCCTGTAGGGGCGAATATAATTCACCCCTCCACTTT. This chain connects TRBV30 to TRBJ1-6, with D maybe TRBD1 (5 bases). The germline V and J ends were trimmed by 6 bases and 4 bases, with 10 bases remaining between them. The CDR3 has 13 residues. From germline, CDR1 is GTSNPN and CDR2 SVGIG (reference sequence). The complete variable domain, with remaining parts taken from reference TRBV30 and TRBJ1-6, reads SQTIHQWPATLVQPVGSPLSLECTVEGTSNPNLYWYRQAAGRGLQLLFYSVGIGQISSEVPQNLSASRPQDRQFILSSKKLLLSDSGFYLCACRGEYNSPLHFGNGTRLTVT.